These 23 T cell receptor beta chains share one sample of origin, sequenced in a study of blood T cell repertoires in COVID-19. Profiled with immunoSEQ multiplex PCR; TCRdb holds only in-frame clones, not every one. The sample yields around 130,000 clones, 80% to 85% seen once. The specimen sequenced was PBMCs or T cells enriched from blood (not recorded which). The source is a woman aged 30 to 39 who had recovered from COVID-19.

The genes are TRBV5-1 and TRBJ1-5; 7 nucleotides match TRBD1. The CDR3 sequence is 16 residues long. Trimming cost V 0 bases and J 0 bases; bases outside gene matches: 3. Germline loops: CDR1 SGHRS, CDR2 YFSETQ. CDR3 DNA: TGCGCCAGCAGCTTGGGGGCAGGGGGTAGCAATCAGCCCCAGCATTTT. Its protein product is CASSLGAGGSNQPQHF.

This chain links TRBV30 with TRBJ2-2; D perhaps matches TRBD2 (5 bases). The CDR3 consists of 16 residues. The germline V gene encodes CDR1 GTSNPN and CDR2 SVGIG (reference sequence). The ends were cut back, 2 bases at V and 1 base at J, with 14 bases in the middle. CDR3 residues: CAWSPPGLMNTGELFF. The CDR3 coding sequence is TGTGCCTGGAGTCCTCCAGGACTGATGAACACCGGGGAGCTGTTTTTT.

This clone has a handful of counts. The V gene is TRBV5-1, the J gene TRBJ1-2; 7 nucleotides agree with TRBD1. CDR1 and CDR2 (germline): SGHRS, YFSETQ. Unmatched junction bases numbered 14, after V lost 4 bases and J lost 5 bases. The CDR3 contains 16 residues. For the CDR3, the DNA is TGCGCCAGCAGCGTCGGGGACAGCTCCCCCTATTATGGCTACACCTTC. Amino acids: CASSVGDSSPYYGYTF. Based on the CDR3 plus reference TRBV5-1 and TRBJ1-2, the full variable domain is KAGVTQTPRYLIKTRGQQVTLSCSPISGHRSVSWYQQTPGQGLQFLFEYFSETQRNKGNFPGRFSGRQFSNSRSEMNVSTLELGDSALYLCASSVGDSSPYYGYTFGSGTRLTVV.

This clone was counted at least ten times. V usage is TRBV4-2 and J usage is TRBJ2-1; 10 nucleotides match TRBD1. Looked up from germline, CDR1 is LGHNA and CDR2 is YNFKEQ. After removal of 2 bases from V and 8 bases from J, the junction contained 9 bases not matched to a gene. The CDR3 has 16 amino acids. CDR3 coding DNA: TGTGCCAGCAGCCAATATGGACAGGGGGAAGTGGATGAGCAGTTCTTC. Encoded protein: CASSQYGQGEVDEQFF.

A single count supports this clone. The rearrangement joins TRBV19 to TRBJ2-1; the match to TRBD2 covers 11 bases. CDR1 is LNHDA and CDR2 is SQIVND in the germline V gene (reference sequence). CDR3 length: 14 residues. Trimming removed 6 bases from V and 7 bases from J; junction bases left unmatched: 5. The CDR3 coding sequence is TGTGCCAGTAGCCTTAGCGGGAGGGGGAATGAGCAGTTCTTC. It codes for CASSLSGRGNEQFF.

This clone has just one count. This chain uses TRBV24-1 with TRBJ2-7; the D gene is possibly TRBD1 (6 bases). Trimming left V 10 bases short and J 1 base short, with 13 bases between. CDR1 KGHDR and CDR2 SFDVKD come from the germline V gene. This CDR3 comprises 13 residues. CDR3 sequence: CATEDRWSYEQYF. The CDR3 DNA sequence: TGTGCCACGGAGGACAGATGGTCCTACGAGCAGTACTTC.

The chain carries TRBV28 and TRBJ1-5, with D unclear. Looked up from germline, CDR1 is MDHEN and CDR2 is SYDVKM. The CDR3 is made up of 17 amino acids. Trimming left V 1 base short and J 0 bases short, with 13 bases between. CDR3 in amino acids: CASSLSPAGYSNQPQHF. In DNA form, the CDR3 reads TGTGCCAGCAGTTTATCCCCCGCGGGGTATAGCAATCAGCCCCAGCATTTT.

This chain connects TRBV19 to TRBJ2-1, with D unresolved. This CDR3 comprises 11 residues. V was shortened by 5 bases and J by 4 bases, with 3 bases between the two germline ends. The germline V gene has CDR1 LNHDA and CDR2 SQIVND (reference sequence). CDR3 in amino acids: CASSLYNEQFF. In nucleotides, the CDR3 is TGTGCCAGTAGTCTATACAATGAGCAGTTCTTC.

CDR3 loop: CASSEAHLAGIYEQYF. The CDR3 coding sequence is TGTGCCAGCAGTGAAGCCCACCTAGCGGGGATCTACGAGCAGTACTTC. The J gene is TRBJ2-7, the V gene TRBV6-1, with 9 bases lining up with TRBD2. The CDR3 covers 16 residues. Per the germline V gene, CDR1 is MNHNS and CDR2 is SASEGT. The V gene end was trimmed by 0 bases and the J gene end by 3 bases; junction bases not matched to a gene: 6.

V and J are TRBV7-3 and TRBJ2-3; 10 bases fit TRBD2. V was pared by 2 bases and J by 3 bases, with 5 bases of the junction left unmatched. This CDR3 has 16 residues. Germline assignment: CDR1 SGHTA and CDR2 FQGTGA. CDR3 in amino acids: CASSLRLAGDTDTQYF. Written as DNA, the CDR3 is TGTGCCAGCAGCTTACGGCTAGCGGGAGATACAGATACGCAGTATTTT.

This sequence joins TRBV28 and TRBJ1-5, with D perhaps TRBD1 (5 bases). V was shortened by 7 bases and J by 6 bases, with 19 bases between the two germline ends. Germline V gene sequence: CDR1 MDHEN, CDR2 SYDVKM. The CDR3 is 15 amino acids. CDR3 sequence reads: CASTLGGVYAQPQHF. DNA of the CDR3: TGTGCCAGCACCCTTGGGGGGGTATATGCTCAGCCCCAGCATTTT. Full variable domain (outside the CDR3, taken from reference TRBV28 and TRBJ1-5): DVKVTQSSRYLVKRTGEKVFLECVQDMDHENMFWYRQDPGLGLRLIYFSYDVKMKEKGDIPEGYSVSREKKERFSLILESASTNQTSMYLCASTLGGVYAQPQHFGDGTRLSIL.

The rearrangement links TRBV5-4 to TRBJ2-1; 8 bases line up with TRBD2. The CDR3 has 16 residues. Germline loops: CDR1 SGHNT, CDR2 YYREEE (reference sequence). V lost 7 bases, J lost 4 bases, and 13 bases stayed unmatched. The CDR3 reads CASSTGGGARYNEQFF. CDR3 DNA: TGTGCCAGCTCCACCGGGGGGGGCGCCCGTTACAATGAGCAGTTCTTC. Variable domain in full (rest from reference TRBV5-4 and TRBJ2-1): ETGVTQSPTHLIKTRGQQVTLRCSSQSGHNTVSWYQQALGQGPQFIFQYYREEENGRGNFPPRFSGLQFPNYSSELNVNALELDDSALYLCASSTGGGARYNEQFFGPGTRLTVL.

The table lists this clone with a few counts. The chain links TRBV7-2 to TRBJ1-5; no clear D. The CDR3 covers 13 residues. Germline V gene lookup returns CDR1 SGHTA and CDR2 FQGNSA. V was trimmed by 5 bases and J by 5 bases, leaving 10 bases between them. The CDR3 spells CASSPSVDQPQHF. Here the CDR3 DNA reads TGTGCCAGCAGCCCCTCGGTGGATCAGCCCCAGCATTTT.

The chain is built from TRBV6-1 and TRBJ2-1; TRBD2 agrees at 11 bases. V lost 6 bases and J lost 6; bases outside the gene matches: 7. Germline lookup yields CDR1 MNHNS and CDR2 SASEGT. The length of the CDR3 is 15 residues. CDR3 in amino acids: CASRLGTSGVNEQFF. CDR3 in DNA: TGTGCCAGCAGACTAGGGACTAGCGGAGTCAATGAGCAGTTCTTC.

The rearrangement joins TRBV6-5 to TRBJ2-1; 9 bases agree with TRBD1. CDR3 length: 15 amino acids. Germline trimming cut 6 bases from V and 5 bases from J; bases unmatched to any gene: 8. Germline CDR1 MNHEY, CDR2 SVGAGI. CDR3 region: CASSPTGGRNNEQFF. The CDR3 coding sequence is TGTGCCAGCAGCCCGACAGGGGGACGGAACAATGAGCAGTTCTTC.

The rearrangement joins TRBV29-1 to TRBJ2-3; 7 bases are shared with TRBD2. CDR3 length: 15 amino acids. V gave up 1 base and J gave up 0 bases; unmatched junction bases: 4. Germline loops: CDR1 SQVTM, CDR2 ANQGSEA. The CDR3 region is CSVEGLAVSTDTQYF. Here the CDR3 DNA reads TGCAGCGTTGAAGGGCTAGCGGTGAGCACAGATACGCAGTATTTT.

The rearrangement joins TRBV9 to TRBJ1-5; D is ambiguous. Germline assignment: CDR1 SGDLS and CDR2 YYNGEE. The V end lost 4 bases, the J end lost 3 bases, and 8 bases lay between the germline ends. The CDR3 has 13 amino acids. CDR3: CASSPEPNQPQHF. The CDR3 DNA is TGTGCCAGCAGCCCGGAGCCCAATCAGCCCCAGCATTTT.

The rearrangement links TRBV6-6 to TRBJ2-1; 9 nucleotides match TRBD1. The CDR3 loop spans 14 amino acids. The germline V gene has CDR1 MNHNY and CDR2 SVGAGI (reference sequence). The junction had 9 bases not matched to a gene; V was cut back by 5 bases and J by 10 bases. CDR3 sequence: CASSGPGQGYEQFF. CDR3 DNA sequence: TGTGCCAGCAGTGGTCCGGGACAGGGCTACGAGCAGTTCTTC.

J is TRBJ2-7 and V is TRBV30; D perhaps matches TRBD2 (5 bases). The ends were cut back, 1 base at V and 2 bases at J, with 15 bases in the middle. Germline CDR1 reads GTSNPN; CDR2 reads SVGIG (reference sequence). CDR3 size: 15 residues. CDR3 sequence: CAWSAWTRRAYEQYF. The DNA for the CDR3 is TGTGCCTGGAGTGCTTGGACTCGTCGGGCCTACGAGCAGTACTTC.

This clone came up a few times. CDR3 amino acids: CASSLTGNTEAFF. The CDR3 DNA sequence: TGTGCCAGCAGTTTGACGGGGAACACTGAAGCTTTCTTT. The J gene is TRBJ1-1, the V gene TRBV6-2 or TRBV6-3; D unresolved. CDR3 length: 13 residues. Germline loops: CDR1 MNHEY, CDR2 SVGEGT. Trimming removed 4 bases at V and 1 base at J, with 7 bases between.

This sequence joins TRBV6-5 and TRBJ1-1; D is uncertain. The CDR3 length is 16 residues. Trimming left V 2 bases short and J 1 base short, with 14 bases between. Germline V gene data show CDR1 as MNHEY and CDR2 as SVGAGI. CDR3 sequence (DNA): TGTGCCAGCAGTTACCGTATAATTAAGCGGAACACTGAAGCTTTCTTT. Amino acid sequence: CASSYRIIKRNTEAFF.

The count of this clone is one. This chain joins TRBV6-1 and TRBJ1-3; D possibly corresponds to TRBD1 (6 bases). CDR3 length: 16 amino acids. Germline CDR1 MNHNS, CDR2 SASEGT. The germline V and J ends were trimmed by 4 bases and 0 bases, with 13 bases remaining between them. Here the CDR3 DNA reads TGTGCCAGCAGTGGCAACAGGGTCGTCTCTGGAAACACCATATATTTT. This sequence encodes CASSGNRVVSGNTIYF.

This sequence joins TRBV13 and TRBJ1-6; 7 bases match TRBD1. There are 16 residues in the CDR3. The germline gives CDR1 PRHDT, CDR2 FYEKMQ (reference sequence). V was clipped by 0 bases and J by 7 bases; unmatched bases: 6. The CDR3 region has the DNA TGTGCCAGCAGCTTAGGGGGTCTCAGGGGGAATTCACCCCTCCACTTT. This sequence encodes CASSLGGLRGNSPLHF.